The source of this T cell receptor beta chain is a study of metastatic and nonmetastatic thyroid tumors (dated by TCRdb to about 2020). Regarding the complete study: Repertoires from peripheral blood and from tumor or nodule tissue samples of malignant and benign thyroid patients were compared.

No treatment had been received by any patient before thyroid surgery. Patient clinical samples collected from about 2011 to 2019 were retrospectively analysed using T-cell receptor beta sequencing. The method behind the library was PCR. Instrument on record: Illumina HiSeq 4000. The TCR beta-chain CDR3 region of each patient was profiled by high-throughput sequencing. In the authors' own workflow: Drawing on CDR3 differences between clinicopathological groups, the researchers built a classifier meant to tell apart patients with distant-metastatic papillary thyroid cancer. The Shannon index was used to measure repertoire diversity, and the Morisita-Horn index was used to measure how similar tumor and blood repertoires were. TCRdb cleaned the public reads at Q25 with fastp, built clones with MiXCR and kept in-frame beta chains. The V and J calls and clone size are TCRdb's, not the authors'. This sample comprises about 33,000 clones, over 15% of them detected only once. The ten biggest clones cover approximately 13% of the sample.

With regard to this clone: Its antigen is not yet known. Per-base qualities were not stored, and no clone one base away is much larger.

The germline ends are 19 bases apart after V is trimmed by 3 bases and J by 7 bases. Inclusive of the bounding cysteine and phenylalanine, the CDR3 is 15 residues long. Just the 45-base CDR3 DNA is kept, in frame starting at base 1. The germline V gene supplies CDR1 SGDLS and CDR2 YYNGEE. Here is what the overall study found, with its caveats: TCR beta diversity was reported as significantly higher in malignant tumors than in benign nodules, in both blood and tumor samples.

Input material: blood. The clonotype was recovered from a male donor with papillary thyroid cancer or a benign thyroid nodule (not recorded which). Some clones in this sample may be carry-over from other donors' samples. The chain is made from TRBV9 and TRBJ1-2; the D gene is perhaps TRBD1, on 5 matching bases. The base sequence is TGTGCCAGCAGCGCTCCCGGGACTGCGGTGTGTGGCTACACCTTC. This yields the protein CASSAPGTAVCGYTF. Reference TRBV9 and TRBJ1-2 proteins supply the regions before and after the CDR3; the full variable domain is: DSGVTQTPKHLITATGQRVTLRCSPRSGDLSVYWYQQSLDQGLQFLIQYYNGEERAKGNILERFSAQQFPDLHSELNLSSLELGDSALYFCASSAPGTAVCGYTFGSGTRLTVV.